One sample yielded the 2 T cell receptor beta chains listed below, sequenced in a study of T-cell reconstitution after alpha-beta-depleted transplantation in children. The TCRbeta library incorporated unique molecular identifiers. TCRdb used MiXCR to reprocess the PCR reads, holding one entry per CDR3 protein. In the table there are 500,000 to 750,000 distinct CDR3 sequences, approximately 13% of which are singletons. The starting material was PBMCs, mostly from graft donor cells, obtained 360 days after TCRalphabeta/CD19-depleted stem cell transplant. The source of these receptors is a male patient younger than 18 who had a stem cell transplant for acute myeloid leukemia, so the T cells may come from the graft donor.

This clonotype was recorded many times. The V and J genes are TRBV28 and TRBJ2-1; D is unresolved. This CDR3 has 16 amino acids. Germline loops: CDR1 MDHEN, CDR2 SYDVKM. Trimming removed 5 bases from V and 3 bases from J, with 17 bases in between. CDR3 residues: CASSHPTEENYNEQFF. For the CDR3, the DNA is TGTGCCAGCAGTCACCCGACCGAGGAAAACTACAATGAGCAGTTCTTC.

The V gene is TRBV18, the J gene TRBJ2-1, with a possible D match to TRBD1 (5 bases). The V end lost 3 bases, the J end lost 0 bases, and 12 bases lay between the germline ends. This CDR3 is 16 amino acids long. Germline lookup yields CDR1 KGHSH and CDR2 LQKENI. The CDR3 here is CASSPRARASYNEQFF. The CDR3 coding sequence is TGTGCCAGCTCACCCAGGGCCAGGGCCTCCTACAATGAGCAGTTCTTC.